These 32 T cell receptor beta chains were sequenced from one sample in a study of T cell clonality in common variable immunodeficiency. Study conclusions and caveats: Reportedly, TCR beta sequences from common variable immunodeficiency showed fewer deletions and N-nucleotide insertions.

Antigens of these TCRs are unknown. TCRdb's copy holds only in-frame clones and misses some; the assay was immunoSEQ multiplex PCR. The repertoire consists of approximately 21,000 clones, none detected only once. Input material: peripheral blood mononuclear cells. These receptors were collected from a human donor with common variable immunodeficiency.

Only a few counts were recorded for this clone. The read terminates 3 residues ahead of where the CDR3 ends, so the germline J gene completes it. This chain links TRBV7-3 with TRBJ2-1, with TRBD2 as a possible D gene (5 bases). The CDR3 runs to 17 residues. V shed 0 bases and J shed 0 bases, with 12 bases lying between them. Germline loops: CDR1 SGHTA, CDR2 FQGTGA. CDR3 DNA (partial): TGTGCCAGCAGCTTAACATACGGGGTTAGCTCCTACAATGAG. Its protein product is CASSLTYGVSSYNE. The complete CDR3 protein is CASSLTYGVSSYNEQFF.

The CDR3 bases that were read are TGTGCCAGCTCATACGACAAGAACACTGAA. Protein sequence: CASSYDKNTE. The whole CDR3 protein is CASSYDKNTEAFF. The chain joins TRBV18 to TRBJ1-1; no clear D gene. Coverage ceases 3 residues before the CDR3 finishes, and the germline J gene fills in the end. Germline lookup yields CDR1 KGHSH and CDR2 LQKENI. This CDR3 region has 13 residues. Trimming took off 5 bases at V and 1 base at J, with 8 bases between the two ends.

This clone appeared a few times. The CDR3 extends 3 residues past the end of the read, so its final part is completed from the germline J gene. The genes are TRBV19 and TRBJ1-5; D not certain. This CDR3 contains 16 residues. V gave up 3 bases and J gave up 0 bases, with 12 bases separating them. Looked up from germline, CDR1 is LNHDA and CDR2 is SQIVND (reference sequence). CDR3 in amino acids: CASSMLRAASNQPQHF. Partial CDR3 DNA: TGTGCCAGTAGTATGTTGAGGGCAGCTAGCAATCAGCCC.

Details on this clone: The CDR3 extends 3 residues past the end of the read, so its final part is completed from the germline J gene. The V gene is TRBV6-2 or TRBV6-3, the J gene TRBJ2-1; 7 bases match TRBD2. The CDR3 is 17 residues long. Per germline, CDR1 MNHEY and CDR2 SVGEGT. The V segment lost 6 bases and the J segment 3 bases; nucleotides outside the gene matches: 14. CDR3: CASRTIREAGNYNEQFF. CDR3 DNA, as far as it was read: TGTGCCAGCAGGACCATCCGGGAAGCGGGAAACTACAATGAG.

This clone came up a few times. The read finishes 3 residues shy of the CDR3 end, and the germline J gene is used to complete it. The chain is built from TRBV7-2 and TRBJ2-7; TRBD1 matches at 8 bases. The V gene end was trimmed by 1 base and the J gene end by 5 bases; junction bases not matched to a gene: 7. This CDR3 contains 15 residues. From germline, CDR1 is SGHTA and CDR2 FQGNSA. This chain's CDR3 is CASSLVGTGFNEQYF. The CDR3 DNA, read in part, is TGTGCCAGCAGCTTAGTAGGGACAGGTTTCAACGAG. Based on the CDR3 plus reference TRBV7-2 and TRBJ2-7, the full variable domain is GAGVSQSPSNKVTEKGKDVELRCDPISGHTALYWYRQSLGQGLEFLIYFQGNSAPDKSGLPSDRFSAERTGGSVSTLTIQRTQQEDSAVYLCASSLVGTGFNEQYFGPGTRLTVT.

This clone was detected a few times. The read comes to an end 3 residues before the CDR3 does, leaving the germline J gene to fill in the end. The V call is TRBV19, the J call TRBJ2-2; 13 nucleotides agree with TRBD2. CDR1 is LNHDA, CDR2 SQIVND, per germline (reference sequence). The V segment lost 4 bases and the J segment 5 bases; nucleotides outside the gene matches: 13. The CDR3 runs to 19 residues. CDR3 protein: CASSTRTSGGPSWTGELFF. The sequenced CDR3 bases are TGTGCCAGTAGTACCCGGACTAGCGGGGGTCCGTCGTGGACCGGGGAG.

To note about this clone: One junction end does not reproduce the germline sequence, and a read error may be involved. Partial CDR3 DNA: TGTTCCAGCAGCTTAGAGGGGGCACGAGATACG. Its translation is CSSSLEGARDT. The CDR3 in its entirety is CSSSLEGARDTQYF. J is TRBJ2-3 and V is TRBV7-9; TRBD1 matches 7 bases. The CDR3 end is not reached by the read, which stops 3 residues before it; the germline J gene fills it in. The CDR3 runs 14 residues. The germline CDR1 and CDR2 sequences are SEHNR and FQNEAQ (reference sequence). The full variable domain, completed using reference TRBV7-9 and TRBJ2-3, is DTGVSQNPRHKITKRGQNVTFRCDPISEHNRLYWYRQTLGQGPEFLTYFQNEAQLEKSRLLSDRFSAERPKGSFSTLEIQRTEQGDSAMYLCSSSLEGARDTQYFGPGTRLTVL.

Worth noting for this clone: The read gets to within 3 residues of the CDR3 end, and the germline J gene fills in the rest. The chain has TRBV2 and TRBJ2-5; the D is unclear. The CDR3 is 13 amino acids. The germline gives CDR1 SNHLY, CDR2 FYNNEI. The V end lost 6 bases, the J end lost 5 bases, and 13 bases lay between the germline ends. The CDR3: CASSGTVVETQYF. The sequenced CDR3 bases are TGTGCCAGCAGCGGCACAGTAGTGGAGACC.

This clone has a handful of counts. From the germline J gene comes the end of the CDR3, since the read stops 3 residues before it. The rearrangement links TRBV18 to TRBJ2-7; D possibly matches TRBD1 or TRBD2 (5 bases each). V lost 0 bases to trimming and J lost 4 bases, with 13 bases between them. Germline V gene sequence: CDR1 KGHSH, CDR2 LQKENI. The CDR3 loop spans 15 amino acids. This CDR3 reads CASSPPGRGAYEQYF. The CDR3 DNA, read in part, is TGTGCCAGCTCACCACCCGGGCGAGGGGCTTACGAG.

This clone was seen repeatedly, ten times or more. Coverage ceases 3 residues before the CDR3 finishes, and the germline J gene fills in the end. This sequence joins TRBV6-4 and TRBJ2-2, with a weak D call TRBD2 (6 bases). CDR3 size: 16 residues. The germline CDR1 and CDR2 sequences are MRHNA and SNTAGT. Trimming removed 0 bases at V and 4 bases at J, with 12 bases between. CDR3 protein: CASSDSRREGTGELFF. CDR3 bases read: TGTGCCAGCAGTGACTCTAGGCGGGAAGGCACCGGGGAG.

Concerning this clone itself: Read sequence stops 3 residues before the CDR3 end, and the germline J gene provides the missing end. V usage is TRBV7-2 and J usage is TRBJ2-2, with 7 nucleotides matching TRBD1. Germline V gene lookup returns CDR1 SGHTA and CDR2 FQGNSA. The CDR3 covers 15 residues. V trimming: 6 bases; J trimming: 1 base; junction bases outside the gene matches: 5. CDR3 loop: CASSFRQGNTGELFF. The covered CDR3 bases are TGTGCCAGCAGTTTTCGACAGGGGAACACCGGGGAG.

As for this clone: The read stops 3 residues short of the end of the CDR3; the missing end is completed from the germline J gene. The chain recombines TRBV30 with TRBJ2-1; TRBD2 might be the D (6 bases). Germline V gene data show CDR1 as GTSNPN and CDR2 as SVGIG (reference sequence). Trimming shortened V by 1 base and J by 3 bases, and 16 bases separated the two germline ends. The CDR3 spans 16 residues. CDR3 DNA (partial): TGTGCCTGGAGTGCTCCCCGGAGGGCCCTCTACAATGAG. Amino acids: CAWSAPRRALYNE. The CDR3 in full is CAWSAPRRALYNEQFF.

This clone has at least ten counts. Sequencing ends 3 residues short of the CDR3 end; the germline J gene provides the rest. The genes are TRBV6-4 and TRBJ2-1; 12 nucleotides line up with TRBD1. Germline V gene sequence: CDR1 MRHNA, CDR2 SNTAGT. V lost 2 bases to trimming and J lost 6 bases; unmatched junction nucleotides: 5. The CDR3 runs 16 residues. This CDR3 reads CASSDEGTGGANEQFF. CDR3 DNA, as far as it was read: TGTGCCAGCAGTGACGAGGGGACAGGGGGCGCCAATGAG.

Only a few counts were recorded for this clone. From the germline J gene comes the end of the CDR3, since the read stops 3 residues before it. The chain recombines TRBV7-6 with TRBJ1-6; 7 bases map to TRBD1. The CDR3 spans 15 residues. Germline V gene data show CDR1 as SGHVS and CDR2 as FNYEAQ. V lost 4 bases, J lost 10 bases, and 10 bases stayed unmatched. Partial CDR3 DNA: TGTGCCAGCAGCTCAGGGGGATTTGGAGGGTCACCC. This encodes CASSSGGFGGSP. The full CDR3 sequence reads CASSSGGFGGSPLHF. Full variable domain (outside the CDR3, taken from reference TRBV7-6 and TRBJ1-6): GAGVSQSPRYKVTKRGQDVALRCDPISGHVSLYWYRQALGQGPEFLTYFNYEAQQDKSGLPNDRFSAERPEGSISTLTIQRTEQRDSAMYRCASSSGGFGGSPLHFGNGTRLTVT.

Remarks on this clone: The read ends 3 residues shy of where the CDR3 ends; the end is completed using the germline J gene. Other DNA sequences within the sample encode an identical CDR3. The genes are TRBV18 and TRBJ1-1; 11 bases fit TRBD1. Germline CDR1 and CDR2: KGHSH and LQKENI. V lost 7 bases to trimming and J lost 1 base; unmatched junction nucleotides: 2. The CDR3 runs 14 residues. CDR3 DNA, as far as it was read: TGTGCCAGCTTTGGGACAGGGGGGAACACTGAA. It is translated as CASFGTGGNTE. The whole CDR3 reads CASFGTGGNTEAFF.

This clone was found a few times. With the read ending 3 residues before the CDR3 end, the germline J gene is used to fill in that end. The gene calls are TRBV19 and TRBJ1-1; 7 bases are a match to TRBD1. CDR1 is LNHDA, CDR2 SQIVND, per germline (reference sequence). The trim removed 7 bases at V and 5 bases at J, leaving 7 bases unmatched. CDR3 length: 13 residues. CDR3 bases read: TGTGCCAGTAAAGGGACAGATTCGACTGAA. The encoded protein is CASKGTDSTE. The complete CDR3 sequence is CASKGTDSTEAFF. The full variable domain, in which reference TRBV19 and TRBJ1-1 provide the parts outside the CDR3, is DGGITQSPKYLFRKEGQNVTLSCEQNLNHDAMYWYRQDPGQGLRLIYYSQIVNDFQKGDIAEGYSVSREKKESFPLTVTSAQKNPTAFYLCASKGTDSTEAFFGQGTRLTVV.

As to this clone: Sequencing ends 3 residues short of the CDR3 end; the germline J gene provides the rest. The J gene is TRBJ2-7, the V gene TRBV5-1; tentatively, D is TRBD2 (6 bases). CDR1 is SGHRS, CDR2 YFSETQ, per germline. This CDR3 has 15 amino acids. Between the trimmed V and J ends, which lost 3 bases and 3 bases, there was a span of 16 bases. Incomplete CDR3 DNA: TGCGCCAGCAGCTCGTCCGGGACTCTTGGCTACGAG. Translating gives CASSSSGTLGYE. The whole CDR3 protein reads CASSSSGTLGYEQYF.

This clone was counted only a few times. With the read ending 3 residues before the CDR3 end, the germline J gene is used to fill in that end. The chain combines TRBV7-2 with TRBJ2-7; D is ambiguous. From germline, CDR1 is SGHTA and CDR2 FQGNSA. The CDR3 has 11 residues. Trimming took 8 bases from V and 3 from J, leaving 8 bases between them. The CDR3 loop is CASARLYEQYF. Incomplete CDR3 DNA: TGTGCCAGCGCGCGCCTCTACGAG. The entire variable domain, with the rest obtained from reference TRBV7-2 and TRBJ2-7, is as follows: GAGVSQSPSNKVTEKGKDVELRCDPISGHTALYWYRQSLGQGLEFLIYFQGNSAPDKSGLPSDRFSAERTGGSVSTLTIQRTQQEDSAVYLCASARLYEQYFGPGTRLTVT.

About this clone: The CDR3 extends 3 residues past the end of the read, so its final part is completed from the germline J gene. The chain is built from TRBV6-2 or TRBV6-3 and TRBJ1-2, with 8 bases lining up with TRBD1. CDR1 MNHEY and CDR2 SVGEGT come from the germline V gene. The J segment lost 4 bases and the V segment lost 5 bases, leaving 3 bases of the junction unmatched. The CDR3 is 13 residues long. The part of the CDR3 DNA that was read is TGTGCCAGCAGTACAGGGGGTTTCTATGGC. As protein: CASSTGGFYG. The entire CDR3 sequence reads CASSTGGFYGYTF.

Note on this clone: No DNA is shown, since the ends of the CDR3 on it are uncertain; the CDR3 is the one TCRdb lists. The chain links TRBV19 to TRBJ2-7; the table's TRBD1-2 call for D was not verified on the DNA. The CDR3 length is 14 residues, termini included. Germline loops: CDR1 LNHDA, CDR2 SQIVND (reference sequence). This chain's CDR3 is CASTSGGLPYEQYF.

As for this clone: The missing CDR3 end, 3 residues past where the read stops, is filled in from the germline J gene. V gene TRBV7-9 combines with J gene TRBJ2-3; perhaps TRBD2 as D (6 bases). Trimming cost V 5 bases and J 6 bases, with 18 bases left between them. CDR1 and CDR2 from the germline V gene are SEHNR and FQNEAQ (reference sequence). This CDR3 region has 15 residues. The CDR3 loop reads CASSRGVGGPDTQYF. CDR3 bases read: TGTGCCAGCAGCCGCGGCGTCGGGGGACCGGATACG.

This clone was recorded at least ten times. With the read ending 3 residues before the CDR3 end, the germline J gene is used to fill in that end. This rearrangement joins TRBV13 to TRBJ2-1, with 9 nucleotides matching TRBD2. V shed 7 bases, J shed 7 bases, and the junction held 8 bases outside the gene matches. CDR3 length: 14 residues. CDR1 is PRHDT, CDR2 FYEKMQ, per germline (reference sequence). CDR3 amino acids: CASIKAGGKNEQFF. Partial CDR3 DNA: TGTGCCAGCATCAAAGCGGGGGGCAAGAATGAG. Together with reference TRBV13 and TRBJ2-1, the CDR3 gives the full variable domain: AAGVIQSPRHLIKEKRETATLKCYPIPRHDTVYWYQQGPGQDPQFLISFYEKMQSDKGSIPDRFSAQQFSDYHSELNMSSLELGDSALYFCASIKAGGKNEQFFGPGTRLTVL.

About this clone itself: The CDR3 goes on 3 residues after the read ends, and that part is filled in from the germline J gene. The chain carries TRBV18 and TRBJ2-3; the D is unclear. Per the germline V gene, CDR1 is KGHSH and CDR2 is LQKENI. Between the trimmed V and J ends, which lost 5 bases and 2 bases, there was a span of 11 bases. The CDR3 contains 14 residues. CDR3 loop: CASSFDNPTDTQYF. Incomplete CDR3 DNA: TGTGCCAGCTCATTCGACAACCCCACAGATACG.

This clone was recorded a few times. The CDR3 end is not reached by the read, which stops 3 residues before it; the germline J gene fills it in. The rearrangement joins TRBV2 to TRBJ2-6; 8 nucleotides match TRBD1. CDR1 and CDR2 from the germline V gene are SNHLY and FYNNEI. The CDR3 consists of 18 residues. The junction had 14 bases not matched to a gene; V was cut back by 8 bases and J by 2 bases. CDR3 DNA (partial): TGTGCCAGCCGTCACCGGGACAGGCAATTGGCTGGGGCCAACGTC. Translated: CASRHRDRQLAGANV. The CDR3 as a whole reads CASRHRDRQLAGANVLTF.

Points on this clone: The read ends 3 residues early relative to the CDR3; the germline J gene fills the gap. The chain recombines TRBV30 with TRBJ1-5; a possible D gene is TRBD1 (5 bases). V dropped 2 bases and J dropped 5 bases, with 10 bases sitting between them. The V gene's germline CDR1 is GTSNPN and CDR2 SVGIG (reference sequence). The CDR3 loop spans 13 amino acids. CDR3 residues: CAWSLPGYQPQHF. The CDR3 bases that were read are TGTGCCTGGAGTTTACCAGGGTATCAGCCC.

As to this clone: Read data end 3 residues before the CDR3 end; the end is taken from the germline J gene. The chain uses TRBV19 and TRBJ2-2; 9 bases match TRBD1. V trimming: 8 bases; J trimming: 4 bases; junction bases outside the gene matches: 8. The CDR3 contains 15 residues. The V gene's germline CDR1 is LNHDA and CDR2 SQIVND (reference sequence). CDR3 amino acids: CASSPNRGLTGELFF. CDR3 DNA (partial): TGTGCCAGTTCCCCCAACAGGGGGCTCACCGGGGAG.

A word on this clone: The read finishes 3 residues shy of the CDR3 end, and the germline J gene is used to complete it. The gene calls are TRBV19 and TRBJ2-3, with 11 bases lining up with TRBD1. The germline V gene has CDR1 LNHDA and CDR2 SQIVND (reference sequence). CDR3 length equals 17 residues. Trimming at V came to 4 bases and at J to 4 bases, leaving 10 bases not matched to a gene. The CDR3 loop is CASSKPPWTGGPDTQYF. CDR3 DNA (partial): TGTGCCAGTAGTAAACCTCCGTGGACAGGGGGCCCAGATACG.

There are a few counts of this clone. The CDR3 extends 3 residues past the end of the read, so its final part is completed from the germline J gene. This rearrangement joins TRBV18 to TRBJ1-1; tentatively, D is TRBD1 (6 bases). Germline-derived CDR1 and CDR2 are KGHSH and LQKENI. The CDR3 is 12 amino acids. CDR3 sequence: CASSLDRIEAFF. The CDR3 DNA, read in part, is TGTGCCAGCTCACTAGACAGGATCGAA.

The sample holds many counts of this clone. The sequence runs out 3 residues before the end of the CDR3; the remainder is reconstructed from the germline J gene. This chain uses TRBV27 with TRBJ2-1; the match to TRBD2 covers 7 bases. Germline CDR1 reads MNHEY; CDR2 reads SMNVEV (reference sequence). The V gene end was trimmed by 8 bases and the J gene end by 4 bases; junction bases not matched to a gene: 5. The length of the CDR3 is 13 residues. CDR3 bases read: TGTGCCAGCTTGGGGGGGGGTTACAATGAG. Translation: CASLGGGYNE. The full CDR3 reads CASLGGGYNEQFF.

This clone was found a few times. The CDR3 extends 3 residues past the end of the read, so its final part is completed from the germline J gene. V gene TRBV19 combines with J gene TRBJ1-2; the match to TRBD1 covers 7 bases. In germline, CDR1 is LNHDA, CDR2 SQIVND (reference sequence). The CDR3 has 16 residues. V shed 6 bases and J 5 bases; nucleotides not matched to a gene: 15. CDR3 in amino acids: CASSPTGVTVSYGYTF. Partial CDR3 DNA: TGTGCCAGTAGCCCTACAGGGGTTACCGTATCGTATGGC.

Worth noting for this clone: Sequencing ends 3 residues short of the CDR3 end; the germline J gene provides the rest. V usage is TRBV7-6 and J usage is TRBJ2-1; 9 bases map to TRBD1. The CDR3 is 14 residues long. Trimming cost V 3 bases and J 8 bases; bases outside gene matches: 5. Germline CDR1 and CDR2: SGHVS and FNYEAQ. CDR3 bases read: TGTGCCAGCAGCTTGGACAGGGGTATCCATGAG. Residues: CASSLDRGIHE. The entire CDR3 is CASSLDRGIHEQFF.

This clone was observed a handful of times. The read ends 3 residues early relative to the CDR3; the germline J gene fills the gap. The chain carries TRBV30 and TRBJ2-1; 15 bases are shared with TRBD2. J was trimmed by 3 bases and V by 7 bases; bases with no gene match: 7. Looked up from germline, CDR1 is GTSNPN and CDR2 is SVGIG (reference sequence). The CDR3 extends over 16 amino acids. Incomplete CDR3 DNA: TGTGCCTTCAGGACTAGCGGGAGGGCCATCTACAATGAG. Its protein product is CAFRTSGRAIYNE. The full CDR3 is CAFRTSGRAIYNEQFF.